Below are 27 T cell receptor beta chains sequenced from a single sample in a study of shared clonotypes between healthy human individuals. Profiled with immunoSEQ multiplex PCR; TCRdb holds only in-frame clones, not every one. The sample shows 2 million to 2.5 million clones, just over 90% of them seen only once. Sequenced: naive CD4+ T cells from PBMCs. Subset specified: CD45RA+ positively selected. These receptors all come from a man aged 18 to 35 in good health. Some clones in this sample may be carry-over from other donors' samples.

The rearrangement joins TRBV6-5 to TRBJ1-3; 7 bases match TRBD1. The trim removed 6 bases at V and 2 bases at J, leaving 1 base unmatched. The CDR3 is 13 amino acids. Germline V lookup: CDR1 MNHEY, CDR2 SVGAGI. CDR3 in amino acids: CASRRGPGNTIYF. DNA of the CDR3: TGTGCCAGCAGGAGGGGGCCTGGAAACACCATATATTTT.

This clone was seen a single time. The chain combines TRBV18 with TRBJ2-3; the D is unclear. CDR3 size: 15 residues. Trimming stripped 3 bases from V and 0 bases from J, with 10 bases between. Germline values: CDR1 KGHSH, CDR2 LQKENI. Here the CDR3 reads CASSPTPISTDTQYF. In DNA, the CDR3 is TGTGCCAGCTCACCTACCCCAATCAGCACAGATACGCAGTATTTT.

The chain combines TRBV15 with TRBJ1-1; no firm D call. The CDR3 is made up of 13 amino acids. V was cut by 4 bases and J by 5 bases, with 11 bases left in between. Germline loops: CDR1 LNHNV, CDR2 YYDKDF (reference sequence). In nucleotides, the CDR3 is TGTGCCACCAGCAAAAGAGAAAGGACTGAAGCTTTCTTT. Protein: CATSKRERTEAFF. The whole variable domain, filled in from reference TRBV15 and TRBJ1-1, reads DAMVIQNPRYQVTQFGKPVTLSCSQTLNHNVMYWYQQKSSQAPKLLFHYYDKDFNNEADTPDNFQSRRPNTSFCFLDIRSPGLGDTAMYLCATSKRERTEAFFGQGTRLTVV.

The chain combines TRBV27 with TRBJ2-7, with D tentatively TRBD1 (6 bases). Trimming shortened V by 6 bases and J by 3 bases, and 18 bases separated the two germline ends. This CDR3 comprises 15 residues. CDR1 is MNHEY and CDR2 is SMNVEV in the germline V gene (reference sequence). The CDR3 spells CASSIGPGEFYEQYF. The CDR3 nucleotides are TGTGCCAGCAGCATAGGGCCAGGGGAATTCTACGAGCAGTACTTC.

V gene TRBV30 combines with J gene TRBJ1-4, with 8 bases identical to TRBD1. Looked up from germline, CDR1 is GTSNPN and CDR2 is SVGIG (reference sequence). The CDR3 is 16 residues long. The V and J ends lost 1 base and 5 bases, in that order; junction bases with no gene match: 9. As DNA, the CDR3 is TGTGCCTGGAGTGCCACCCGGACAGGGCGGAATGAAAAACTGTTTTTT. Translated: CAWSATRTGRNEKLFF.

The chain carries TRBV4-1 and TRBJ1-5; D is perhaps TRBD1 (6 bases). This CDR3 has 16 residues. Germline assignment: CDR1 MGHRA and CDR2 YSYEKL. Deletions cut 4 bases from V and 7 bases from J, with 20 bases between. The CDR3 sequence is CASSRDQGSGGQPQHF. The CDR3 DNA reads as TGCGCCAGCAGCCGAGACCAGGGGTCGGGGGGCCAGCCCCAGCATTTT.

This chain joins TRBV7-2 and TRBJ1-4, with TRBD1 matching over 7 bases. Looked up from germline, CDR1 is SGHTA and CDR2 is FQGNSA. There are 14 residues in the CDR3. Trimming removed 1 base from V and 8 bases from J; junction bases left unmatched: 4. The CDR3: CASSLDRGEEKLFF. The DNA for the CDR3 is TGTGCCAGCAGCTTAGACAGGGGTGAGGAAAAACTGTTTTTT.

V usage is TRBV19 and J usage is TRBJ2-2; TRBD1 might be the D (6 bases). Trimming cost V 6 bases and J 1 base, with 12 bases left between them. CDR1 and CDR2 from the germline V gene are LNHDA and SQIVND (reference sequence). The CDR3 totals 15 residues. The CDR3 spells CASSFRGRNTGELFF. CDR3 DNA sequence: TGTGCCAGTAGCTTCAGGGGAAGGAACACCGGGGAGCTGTTTTTT.

The CDR3 spells CASSLDMTSYEQYF. In nucleotides, the CDR3 is TGTGCCAGCAGCTTAGACATGACCTCCTACGAGCAGTACTTC. This chain joins TRBV11-1 and TRBJ2-7; D not certain. Germline V lookup: CDR1 SGHAT, CDR2 FQDESV (reference sequence). The CDR3 extends over 14 amino acids. V lost 1 base, J lost 0 bases, and 7 bases lay in between.

Comment on this clone: Distinct nucleotide sequences in the sample also encode this CDR3. The chain has TRBV28 and TRBJ1-4; maybe TRBD1 (6 bases). V was clipped by 6 bases and J by 3 bases, with 8 bases between them. Germline CDR1 and CDR2: MDHEN and SYDVKM. This CDR3 region has 13 residues. CDR3 amino acids: CASRRGANEKLFF. DNA of the CDR3: TGTGCCAGCAGGAGGGGGGCTAATGAAAAACTGTTTTTT.

This chain uses TRBV7-9 with TRBJ1-5; 7 bases are shared with TRBD1. This CDR3 comprises 14 residues. Looked up from germline, CDR1 is SEHNR and CDR2 is FQNEAQ (reference sequence). The J segment lost 6 bases and the V segment lost 6 bases, leaving 8 bases of the junction unmatched. Written as DNA, the CDR3 is TGTGCCAGCAGTCTAGACAGGGTGGTTCAGCCCCAGCATTTT. Translated, it gives CASSLDRVVQPQHF.

This chain uses TRBV19 with TRBJ1-4; 7 bases are a match to TRBD1. The CDR3 totals 16 residues. With V trimmed by 4 bases and J by 8 bases, 13 bases remained unmatched. Germline values: CDR1 LNHDA, CDR2 SQIVND (reference sequence). CDR3 bases: TGTGCCAGTAGTACACCTCGGACAGGCCAGAGGGAAAAACTGTTTTTT. As protein: CASSTPRTGQREKLFF.

The table lists this clone with a few counts. This CDR3 reads CASKRTFATYEQYF. The CDR3 coding sequence is TGTGCCAGCAAAAGGACTTTTGCGACCTACGAGCAGTACTTC. The chain uses TRBV2 and TRBJ2-7; maybe TRBD2 (5 bases). Per the germline V gene, CDR1 is SNHLY and CDR2 is FYNNEI. V shed 7 bases and J shed 2 bases, with 15 bases lying between them. The CDR3 has 14 residues.

V gene TRBV5-1 combines with J gene TRBJ2-5; TRBD1 matches at 11 bases. V shed 5 bases, J shed 4 bases, and the junction held 1 base outside the gene matches. CDR1 SGHRS and CDR2 YFSETQ come from the germline V gene. The CDR3 sequence is 13 residues long. CDR3 bases: TGCGCCAGCAGGGGGACAGGGGGAGAGACCCAGTACTTC. Translation: CASRGTGGETQYF.

The rearrangement joins TRBV25-1 to TRBJ1-1; D unresolved. V lost 8 bases and J 2 bases, leaving 6 bases between the germline ends. The CDR3 is 11 residues long. The germline V gene encodes CDR1 MGHDK and CDR2 SYGVNS. DNA for the CDR3: TGTGCCAGCGTCAGAAACACTGAAGCTTTCTTT. This sequence encodes CASVRNTEAFF.

The chain is built from TRBV29-1 and TRBJ2-2; D is possibly TRBD1 or TRBD2 (6 bases each). The V and J ends lost 6 bases and 6 bases respectively, with 14 bases between them. The V gene's germline CDR1 is SQVTM and CDR2 ANQGSEA. CDR3 length: 13 residues. The CDR3 spells CSVRRGVPGELFF. In DNA form, the CDR3 reads TGCAGCGTCCGAAGGGGGGTACCCGGGGAGCTGTTTTTT.

This clone was seen only once. V is TRBV10-3 and J is TRBJ2-2; D is possibly TRBD2 (7 bases). The germline CDR1 and CDR2 sequences are ENHRY and SYGVKD. CDR3 length equals 18 residues. The V and J ends lost 3 bases and 1 base respectively, with 18 bases between them. CDR3 coding DNA: TGTGCCATCAGTGACGGGGGGCGGCGGGGCTTGAACACCGGGGAGCTGTTTTTT. It encodes CAISDGGRRGLNTGELFF.

This chain links TRBV19 with TRBJ2-1; 7 nucleotides align to TRBD1. Germline loops: CDR1 LNHDA, CDR2 SQIVND (reference sequence). With V trimmed by 1 base and J by 1 base, 4 bases remained unmatched. The CDR3 runs 16 residues. CDR3 bases: TGTGCCAGTAGTATAGGGGGACAGAGGTCCTACAATGAGCAGTTCTTC. Amino acid sequence: CASSIGGQRSYNEQFF.

A single count supports this clone. The V and J genes are TRBV29-1 and TRBJ1-3; TRBD1 aligns across 9 bases. V trimming: 3 bases; J trimming: 5 bases; junction bases outside the gene matches: 2. The CDR3 consists of 13 residues. From germline, CDR1 is SQVTM and CDR2 ANQGSEA. As DNA, the CDR3 is TGCAGCGTTGAGGGACAGGGTAGAAACACCATATATTTT. It specifies CSVEGQGRNTIYF.

The V call is TRBV2, the J call TRBJ1-1, with TRBD1 as a possible D gene (5 bases). Per the germline V gene, CDR1 is SNHLY and CDR2 is FYNNEI. With 5 bases removed from V and 1 base from J, the gap between germline ends came to 14 bases. The CDR3 extends over 15 amino acids. The DNA of the CDR3 is TGTGCCAGCAGTTCACGACAGTCCCCGAACACTGAAGCTTTCTTT. Protein sequence: CASSSRQSPNTEAFF. Looking up the rest from reference TRBV2 and TRBJ1-1 gives the full variable domain: EPEVTQTPSHQVTQMGQEVILRCVPISNHLYFYWYRQILGQKVEFLVSFYNNEISEKSEIFDDQFSVERPDGSNFTLKIRSTKLEDSAMYFCASSSRQSPNTEAFFGQGTRLTVV.

In the case of this clone: Other DNA sequences from this sample encode an identical CDR3 as well. This sequence joins TRBV5-1 and TRBJ2-1, with D perhaps TRBD1 (5 bases). Looked up from germline, CDR1 is SGHRS and CDR2 is YFSETQ. V was clipped by 0 bases and J by 1 base, with 8 bases between them. The CDR3 has 15 amino acids. The CDR3 DNA reads TGCGCCAGCAGCTTGGGACCAGGGTCCTACAATGAGCAGTTCTTC. As protein: CASSLGPGSYNEQFF. Based on the CDR3 plus reference TRBV5-1 and TRBJ2-1, the full variable domain is KAGVTQTPRYLIKTRGQQVTLSCSPISGHRSVSWYQQTPGQGLQFLFEYFSETQRNKGNFPGRFSGRQFSNSRSEMNVSTLELGDSALYLCASSLGPGSYNEQFFGPGTRLTVL.

This clone was observed once. This CDR3 reads CASTTIPFSSGTWNEQFF. CDR3 bases: TGTGCCAGCACAACCATCCCCTTCTCTAGCGGGACATGGAATGAGCAGTTCTTC. The chain is built from TRBV28 and TRBJ2-1; 9 bases fit TRBD2. The CDR3 length is 18 residues. CDR1 and CDR2 from the germline V gene are MDHEN and SYDVKM. Trimming removed 7 bases from V and 7 bases from J; junction bases left unmatched: 20.

This chain joins TRBV28 and TRBJ2-1; no reliable D call. V was trimmed by 4 bases and J by 8 bases, leaving 15 bases between them. Germline V gene lookup returns CDR1 MDHEN and CDR2 SYDVKM. This CDR3 has 14 amino acids. CDR3 bases: TGTGCCAGCAGTTATGCGGTTCGGGTGGATGAGCAGTTCTTC. It is translated as CASSYAVRVDEQFF.

The J gene is TRBJ2-3, the V gene TRBV2; unclear D gene. The V end lost 4 bases, the J end lost 0 bases, and 14 bases lay between the germline ends. Germline CDR1 and CDR2: SNHLY and FYNNEI. CDR3 length: 16 residues. CDR3: CASSAERVTSTDTQYF. The CDR3 DNA sequence: TGTGCCAGCAGTGCGGAGCGAGTAACTAGCACAGATACGCAGTATTTT. The complete variable domain, with remaining parts taken from reference TRBV2 and TRBJ2-3, reads EPEVTQTPSHQVTQMGQEVILRCVPISNHLYFYWYRQILGQKVEFLVSFYNNEISEKSEIFDDQFSVERPDGSNFTLKIRSTKLEDSAMYFCASSAERVTSTDTQYFGPGTRLTVL.

The gene calls are TRBV7-9 and TRBJ1-1; TRBD1 matches 7 bases. The V and J ends lost 3 bases and 3 bases, in that order; junction bases with no gene match: 13. The CDR3 loop spans 17 amino acids. Germline V gene sequence: CDR1 SEHNR, CDR2 FQNEAQ (reference sequence). CDR3 DNA: TGTGCCAGCAGCTTCTTAACAGGGGCATTACGACACACTGAAGCTTTCTTT. Encoded protein: CASSFLTGALRHTEAFF.

This clone has just one count. The CDR3 sequence: CASRKNSGASYEQYF. CDR3 DNA sequence: TGTGCCAGCAGAAAAAATAGCGGAGCCTCCTACGAGCAGTACTTC. The chain links TRBV2 to TRBJ2-7; a weak D match, TRBD2 (6 bases). CDR3 length equals 15 residues. Trimming shortened V by 6 bases and J by 0 bases, and 15 bases separated the two germline ends. CDR1 is SNHLY and CDR2 is FYNNEI in the germline V gene.

This clone was seen only once. Here the CDR3 DNA reads TGTGCCAGCAGTCCTCCCCGACAGGGCCGAAAAGATACGCAGTATTTT. The encoded protein is CASSPPRQGRKDTQYF. This rearrangement joins TRBV28 to TRBJ2-3; 7 bases are shared with TRBD1. CDR3 length: 16 amino acids. The germline gives CDR1 MDHEN, CDR2 SYDVKM. J gave up 5 bases and V 5 bases, and 13 bases lay outside the gene matches.